These 26 T cell receptor beta chains share one sample of origin, sequenced in a study of blood T cell repertoires in COVID-19. Here immunoSEQ multiplex PCR was the method, and the copy in TCRdb shows in-frame clones only, minus some. The table records 75,000 to 90,000 clones, about 89% of them present only once. The sample was peripheral blood. The receptors here all came from a man aged 45-65 years with active or convalescent COVID-19.

The chain employs TRBV27 and TRBJ1-2; TRBD1 matches 7 bases. Germline CDR1 MNHEY, CDR2 SMNVEV (reference sequence). The CDR3 is 13 amino acids. Trimming took 6 bases from V and 4 from J; bases not matched to a gene: 5. The CDR3 loop reads CASRGDSSYGYTF. In DNA form, the CDR3 reads TGTGCCAGCAGGGGGGACAGTAGCTATGGCTACACCTTC.

V is TRBV5-8 and J is TRBJ1-2; D might be TRBD1 (5 bases). In germline, CDR1 is SGHTS, CDR2 YDEGEE. The V and J ends lost 3 bases and 0 bases respectively, with 12 bases between them. The CDR3 has 15 residues. The CDR3 nucleotides are TGTGCCAGCAGCTCAACAGGAGAAGCTAACTATGGCTACACCTTC. Its translation: CASSSTGEANYGYTF.

This rearrangement joins TRBV5-1 to TRBJ1-6, with TRBD1 as a possible D gene (6 bases). Germline V gene data show CDR1 as SGHRS and CDR2 as YFSETQ. Trimming left V 2 bases short and J 10 bases short, with 16 bases between. The CDR3 runs to 15 residues. CDR3 sequence: CASSLQQGQLSPLHF. DNA of the CDR3: TGCGCCAGCAGCTTACAACAGGGTCAGTTGTCACCCCTCCACTTT.

On this clone itself: The sample carries other DNA sequences with the same CDR3. The rearrangement joins TRBV5-6 to TRBJ1-4; maybe TRBD1 (5 bases). Trimming pared 4 bases from V and 4 bases from J, leaving 8 bases between. Per germline, CDR1 SGHDT and CDR2 YYEEEE. The CDR3 consists of 13 residues. The CDR3 DNA follows: TGTGCCAGCAGCCCGGGACTTAATGAAAAACTGTTTTTT. Translation: CASSPGLNEKLFF.

The rearrangement uses TRBV7-9 and TRBJ2-1, with 9 bases lining up with TRBD2. This CDR3 contains 16 residues. Germline values: CDR1 SEHNR, CDR2 FQNEAQ (reference sequence). V was clipped by 4 bases and J by 6 bases; unmatched bases: 10. As DNA, the CDR3 is TGTGCCAGCAGCTCCTATGGGGCGGGGGGGAGCAATGAGCAGTTCTTC. This gives the protein CASSSYGAGGSNEQFF.

The chain is built from TRBV7-8 and TRBJ2-7; the match to TRBD1 covers 11 bases. CDR3 size: 16 residues. The germline gives CDR1 SGHVS, CDR2 FQNEAQ. The trim removed 1 base at V and 3 bases at J, leaving 5 bases unmatched. The CDR3 region is CASSLGGQGASYEQYF. CDR3 nucleotides: TGTGCCAGCAGCTTAGGCGGACAGGGGGCCAGCTACGAGCAGTACTTC.

This clone was found once. This chain joins TRBV27 and TRBJ2-6, with D unresolved. Deletions cut 0 bases from V and 0 bases from J, with 9 bases between. The CDR3 sequence is 17 residues long. In germline, CDR1 is MNHEY, CDR2 SMNVEV (reference sequence). This CDR3 is CASSLSNSHSGANVLTF. CDR3 nucleotides: TGTGCCAGCAGTTTATCAAACAGTCACTCTGGGGCCAACGTCCTGACTTTC.

Only a few counts were recorded for this clone. The rearrangement links TRBV6-2 or TRBV6-3 to TRBJ2-5, with TRBD2 matching 9 bases. This CDR3 region has 21 residues. V lost 2 bases and J lost 0; bases outside the gene matches: 19. Germline loops: CDR1 MNHEY, CDR2 SVGEGT. In nucleotides, the CDR3 is TGTGCCAGCAGTTACGGGGCTAGCGGGGATTTTAGGGGAAGGTACCAAGAGACCCAGTACTTC. Protein sequence: CASSYGASGDFRGRYQETQYF.

The chain joins TRBV30 to TRBJ2-3; 16 positions agree with TRBD2. CDR1 is GTSNPN, CDR2 SVGIG, per germline (reference sequence). CDR3 length: 18 amino acids. V trimming: 2 bases; J trimming: 0 bases; junction bases outside the gene matches: 5. CDR3 in amino acids: CAWSFGTSGGGSTDTQYF. The CDR3 DNA follows: TGTGCCTGGAGTTTCGGGACTAGCGGGGGGGGTAGCACAGATACGCAGTATTTT.

This sequence joins TRBV14 and TRBJ2-1; 9 nucleotides agree with TRBD2. Germline V gene sequence: CDR1 SGHDN, CDR2 FVKESK. The CDR3 has 16 amino acids. V shed 1 base and J 3 bases; nucleotides not matched to a gene: 4. The CDR3 sequence: CASSQVLLAGYNEQFF. In DNA form, the CDR3 reads TGTGCCAGCAGCCAAGTTTTACTAGCGGGCTACAATGAGCAGTTCTTC.

V and J are TRBV5-1 and TRBJ2-7, with TRBD2 identical over 9 bases. Germline CDR1 SGHRS, CDR2 YFSETQ. J gave up 2 bases and V 4 bases, and 7 bases lay outside the gene matches. The CDR3 length is 15 residues. CDR3 loop: CASSPRGGDPYEQYV. In DNA, the CDR3 is TGCGCCAGCAGCCCGCGGGGGGGGGACCCCTACGAGCAGTACGTC.

A word on this clone: One junction end disagrees with the germline gene, perhaps due to a read error. CDR3 protein: CASSLNGGSSYEQYF. CDR3 DNA sequence: TGTGCCAGCAGCTTGAACGGGGGGAGCTCCTACGAGCAGTACTTC. The chain links TRBV5-1 to TRBJ2-7, with 7 nucleotides matching TRBD2. Germline V gene sequence: CDR1 SGHRS, CDR2 YFSETQ. The CDR3 has 15 amino acids.

The chain is built from TRBV7-8 and TRBJ1-5; 8 bases fit TRBD1. This CDR3 comprises 16 residues. The J segment lost 3 bases and the V segment lost 0 bases, leaving 4 bases of the junction unmatched. Germline CDR1 and CDR2: SGHVS and FQNEAQ. DNA for the CDR3: TGTGCCAGCAGCTTAGCCCCAGGGGGCAACAATCAGCCCCAGCATTTT. Amino acid sequence: CASSLAPGGNNQPQHF. The whole variable domain, filled in from reference TRBV7-8 and TRBJ1-5, reads GAGVSQSPRYKVAKRGQDVALRCDPISGHVSLFWYQQALGQGPEFLTYFQNEAQLDKSGLPSDRFFAERPEGSVSTLKIQRTQQEDSAVYLCASSLAPGGNNQPQHFGDGTRLSIL.

V is TRBV5-6 and J is TRBJ1-6, with D possibly TRBD1 on 5 matching bases. Germline values: CDR1 SGHDT, CDR2 YYEEEE. This CDR3 is built from 15 residues. Trimming shortened V by 3 bases and J by 9 bases, and 16 bases separated the two germline ends. The CDR3, as DNA: TGTGCCAGCAGCTCTTGGGAGGGGACTGCTTCACCCCTCCACTTT. It yields the protein CASSSWEGTASPLHF.

In its sample, this clone was seen a few times. The V and J genes are TRBV2 and TRBJ2-7; 9 bases line up with TRBD1. Germline V CDR1 and CDR2: SNHLY, FYNNEI. The CDR3 is 14 amino acids. Trimming at V came to 4 bases and at J to 3 bases, leaving 4 bases not matched to a gene. CDR3 loop: CASSGTGVGYEQYF. The CDR3 DNA reads TGTGCCAGCAGTGGGACAGGGGTTGGCTACGAGCAGTACTTC.

This chain connects TRBV3-1 (or the pseudogene TRBV3-2) to TRBJ2-1; TRBD2 matches 8 bases. V was pared by 2 bases and J by 16 bases, with 7 bases of the junction left unmatched. Germline-derived CDR1 and CDR2 are LGHDT and YNNKEL (reference sequence). The CDR3 has 12 amino acids. The DNA of the CDR3 is TGTGCCAGCAGCCAAATCGGGACTAGTATTTTCTTC. This sequence encodes CASSQIGTSIFF.

V and J are TRBV30 and TRBJ2-2; weak D call: TRBD1 (5 bases). From germline, CDR1 is GTSNPN and CDR2 SVGIG (reference sequence). This CDR3 has 14 amino acids. V lost 5 bases and J 0 bases, leaving 10 bases between the germline ends. This chain's CDR3 is CAWHQGTNTGELFF. The CDR3 DNA is TGTGCCTGGCATCAGGGTACGAACACCGGGGAGCTGTTTTTT.

This clone has only one observation. The chain couples TRBV11-3 to TRBJ2-3, with TRBD1 matching over 7 bases. This CDR3 is 15 amino acids long. Trimming took 5 bases from V and 2 from J; bases not matched to a gene: 7. Germline CDR1 is SGHNT and CDR2 is YENEEA. The CDR3 loop reads CASSKGQPSTDTQYF. DNA of the CDR3: TGTGCCAGCAGCAAGGGACAGCCATCCACAGATACGCAGTATTTT.

This clone was recorded only once. The V and J genes are TRBV19 and TRBJ2-2; TRBD2 matches at 15 bases. With 4 bases clipped from V and 5 bases from J, the junction kept 2 bases outside the gene matches. Germline CDR1 is LNHDA and CDR2 is SQIVND (reference sequence). The CDR3 sequence is 16 residues long. Here the CDR3 DNA reads TGTGCCAGTAGTACCGGACTAGCGGGGGGGACCGGGGAGCTGTTTTTT. Amino acid sequence: CASSTGLAGGTGELFF.

The genes are TRBV3-1 (or the pseudogene TRBV3-2) and TRBJ2-5; 9 bases are shared with TRBD1. CDR1 and CDR2 (germline): LGHDT, YNNKEL (reference sequence). The J segment lost 4 bases and the V segment lost 0 bases, leaving 12 bases of the junction unmatched. This CDR3 region has 18 residues. CDR3 residues: CASSQEIGGTGYRETQYF. As DNA, the CDR3 is TGTGCCAGCAGCCAAGAAATAGGGGGGACAGGGTATCGAGAGACCCAGTACTTC.

This sequence joins TRBV6-5 and TRBJ2-7; 9 bases match TRBD1. CDR3 size: 14 residues. V was clipped by 5 bases and J by 2 bases; unmatched bases: 4. Germline CDR1 MNHEY, CDR2 SVGAGI. CDR3 DNA sequence: TGTGCCAGCAGTCTAGGACAGGGGACCTACGAGCAGTACTTC. Protein: CASSLGQGTYEQYF.

A single count supports this clone. The rearrangement joins TRBV28 to TRBJ1-5; D call uncertain. This CDR3 has 17 amino acids. Germline V gives CDR1 MDHEN, CDR2 SYDVKM. V gave up 5 bases and J gave up 0 bases, with 17 bases separating them. The CDR3 loop reads CASSRLIATDSNQPQHF. CDR3 sequence (DNA): TGTGCCAGCAGTCGGTTGATCGCAACCGATAGCAATCAGCCCCAGCATTTT.

The chain is built from TRBV4-1 and TRBJ2-3, with D possibly matching TRBD1 (7 bases). CDR3 length equals 18 residues. Looked up from germline, CDR1 is MGHRA and CDR2 is YSYEKL. Deletions cut 0 bases from V and 3 bases from J, with 19 bases between. The CDR3 DNA is TGCGCCAGCAGCCAAGATCCACCAGGACAGGCGGGAACAGATACGCAGTATTTT. Its translation is CASSQDPPGQAGTDTQYF.

This chain joins TRBV12-3 or TRBV12-4 and TRBJ2-1; D is undetermined. V shed 4 bases and J shed 10 bases, with 8 bases lying between them. The CDR3 has 11 amino acids. DNA for the CDR3: TGTGCCAGCAGTTGGTCGGTGGAGCAGTTCTTC. This gives the protein CASSWSVEQFF.

This clone occurred once. The junction shows a germline mismatch at one end, possibly a read error. The same CDR3 can be traced to other DNA sequences in this sample. V gene TRBV5-8 combines with J gene TRBJ1-4; 7 bases fit TRBD1. The CDR3 is made up of 13 amino acids. The germline V gene has CDR1 SGHTS and CDR2 YDEGEE. The CDR3 sequence is CASADRRNEKLFF. DNA for the CDR3: TGCGCCAGCGCGGACAGGAGAAATGAAAAACTGTTTTTT.

This chain uses TRBV6-1 with TRBJ2-7; possible D gene TRBD2, 6 bases. V lost 1 base and J 7 bases, leaving 11 bases between the germline ends. The CDR3 spans 13 residues. CDR1 is MNHNS and CDR2 is SASEGT in the germline V gene. CDR3 protein: CASSEVTSREQYF. Written as DNA, the CDR3 is TGTGCCAGCAGTGAAGTTACTAGCAGGGAGCAGTACTTC.